These T cell receptor beta chains were read from a single sample in a study of blood T cells in healthy people across ages. TCRdb recomputed calls from the 5' RACE reads with MiXCR, one row per CDR3 protein. This sample has 1.5 million to 1.8 million distinct CDR3 sequences; about 42% occur once, and the top ten carry over 3.5%. The sequenced material came from blood. All receptors derive from a woman between 18 and 29 years old in good health. Each CDR3 is given without its conserved first and last residue. Each record gives: V gene, CDR3 length, J gene, clone size, CDR3 protein. Size values are once, few and many counts, or a class for expanded clones, and some rows have none.

TRBV30,15,TRBJ2-1,-,AWRVILRDRGYNEQF
TRBV27,14,TRBJ2-3,few,ASSFVGTPSTDTQY
TRBV27,15,TRBJ2-2,-,ASSLRLLSRNTGELF
TRBV29-1,12,TRBJ2-7,few,SVATSGSISEQY
TRBV24-1,14,TRBJ2-5,-,ATSAGGGATKETQY
TRBV5-6,14,TRBJ2-6,-,ASSLAWSPGANVLT
TRBV7-9,13,TRBJ1-5,once,ASSLERGNNQPQH
TRBV5-5,12,TRBJ1-4,-,ASSFGIRDEKLF
TRBV3-1,14,TRBJ1-5,few,ASSQVAGGINQPQH
TRBV12-3/TRBV12-4,12,TRBJ2-4,-,ASSGRGVKNIQY
TRBV4-3,14,TRBJ1-1,-,ASSQDTADMNTEAF
TRBV12-3/TRBV12-4,12,TRBJ2-3,-,ASSFSAEGDTQY
TRBV7-2,13,TRBJ2-3,-,ASRQTSVSSDTQY
TRBV12-3/TRBV12-4,14,TRBJ2-1,many,ASSQHRDQRLNEQF
TRBV7-2,10,TRBJ1-5,many,ASSFSGQPQH
TRBV29-1,10,TRBJ2-7,few,SVGGQHYEQY
TRBV20-1,14,TRBJ1-1,-,SASGLLITMNTEAF
TRBV4-3,14,TRBJ2-1,-,ASSPRGEAGANQQF
TRBV5-5,15,TRBJ2-3,-,ASSPGTSGGWADTQY
TRBV4-3,12,TRBJ2-5,-,ASSQDRILTEQY
TRBV7-9,12,TRBJ1-5,few,ASSLGDMSQPQH
TRBV7-7,12,TRBJ2-1,few,ASSSQTGADEQF
TRBV20-1,13,TRBJ2-1,once,SAPKRGTSNNEQF
TRBV6-5,15,TRBJ2-4,-,ASSYSRGAWAKNIQY
TRBV10-3,15,-,-,AISESGAASSYNEQY
TRBV12-3/TRBV12-4,10,TRBJ1-6,few,ASSFGGRPLH
TRBV6-1,13,TRBJ1-1,few,ASSLLTGMNTEAF
TRBV6-5,15,TRBJ2-1,few,ASSYSMGSGRGNEQF
TRBV9,13,TRBJ2-1,few,ASSVAPSLGGEQF
TRBV12-3/TRBV12-4,11,TRBJ2-7,-,AISLGLWNEQY
TRBV28,14,TRBJ2-3,few,ASSLPVLAATDTQY
TRBV3-1,14,TRBJ2-6,-,ASSQVGPSGANVLT
TRBV5-1,11,TRBJ2-3,-,ASLAGTTDTQY
TRBV7-9,13,TRBJ2-5,-,ASSDRPGIAETQY
TRBV5-1,12,TRBJ1-1,-,ASSSGEEGTEAF
TRBV12-3/TRBV12-4,11,TRBJ2-1,few,ASSPGFYDEQF
TRBV29-1,12,TRBJ2-5,-,SVLQGGDQETQY
TRBV5-6,13,TRBJ2-3,-,ASSLTASSTDTQY
TRBV20-1,14,TRBJ1-2,-,SARDPVRGANYGYT
TRBV14,10,TRBJ1-5,-,ASSQASGPQH
TRBV12-3/TRBV12-4,11,TRBJ2-3,-,ASRLTRADTQY
TRBV12-3/TRBV12-4,11,TRBJ2-1,few,ASSAGTSHEQF
TRBV7-6,13,TRBJ1-3,-,ASSLRGGSGNTIY
TRBV29-1,11,TRBJ2-3,-,SVASQKGDTQY
TRBV2,13,TRBJ2-5,few,ASRPGLAPQETQY
TRBV12-3/TRBV12-4,12,TRBJ2-1,-,ASSHSGGACEQF
TRBV4-1,12,TRBJ1-5,-,ASSQVGINQPQH
TRBV6-6,11,TRBJ2-7,-,ASSYSSPHEQY
TRBV28,12,TRBJ2-3,-,ASSVPSYTDTQY
TRBV11-2,14,TRBJ2-1,-,ASTLYSTGPYNEQF
TRBV7-9,11,TRBJ2-1,few,ASSGSREFEQF
TRBV20-1,12,TRBJ2-3,-,SARDGVGTDTQY
TRBV29-1,12,TRBJ1-1,few,SVDISSSNTEAF
TRBV20-1,9,TRBJ1-2,-,SAGQRYGYT
TRBV4-2,11,TRBJ2-5,-,ASSQASVIEQY
TRBV6-6,8,TRBJ1-1,-,ASLGTEAF
TRBV20-1,10,TRBJ2-7,few,MVSGNSYEQY
TRBV6-2/TRBV6-3,12,TRBJ2-1,-,ASSSRTGQETQF
TRBV29-1,11,TRBJ1-1,-,SVPQGAFTEAF